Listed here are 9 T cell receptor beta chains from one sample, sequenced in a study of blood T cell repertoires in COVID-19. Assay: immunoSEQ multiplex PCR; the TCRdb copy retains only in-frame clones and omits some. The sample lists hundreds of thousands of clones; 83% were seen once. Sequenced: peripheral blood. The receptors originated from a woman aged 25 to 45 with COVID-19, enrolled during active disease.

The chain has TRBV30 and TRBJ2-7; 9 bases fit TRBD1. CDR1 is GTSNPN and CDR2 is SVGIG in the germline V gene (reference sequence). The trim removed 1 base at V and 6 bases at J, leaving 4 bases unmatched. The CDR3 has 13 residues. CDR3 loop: CAWSEGQGPEQYF. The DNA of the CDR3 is TGTGCCTGGAGTGAGGGACAGGGCCCCGAGCAGTACTTC.

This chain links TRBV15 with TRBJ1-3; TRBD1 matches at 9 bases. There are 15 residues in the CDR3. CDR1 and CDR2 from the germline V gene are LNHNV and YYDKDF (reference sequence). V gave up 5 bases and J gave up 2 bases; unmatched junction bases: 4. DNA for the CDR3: TGTGCCACCAGCGCGACAGGGGGACCTGGAAACACCATATATTTT. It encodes CATSATGGPGNTIYF.

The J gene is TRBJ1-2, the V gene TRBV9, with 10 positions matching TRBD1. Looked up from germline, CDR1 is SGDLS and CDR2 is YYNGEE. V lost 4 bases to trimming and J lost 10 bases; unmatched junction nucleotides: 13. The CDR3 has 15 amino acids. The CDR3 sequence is CASSFGGGTGEDYTF. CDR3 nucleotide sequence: TGTGCCAGCAGCTTTGGAGGGGGGACAGGGGAGGACTACACCTTC. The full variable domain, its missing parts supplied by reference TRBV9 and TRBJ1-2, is DSGVTQTPKHLITATGQRVTLRCSPRSGDLSVYWYQQSLDQGLQFLIQYYNGEERAKGNILERFSAQQFPDLHSELNLSSLELGDSALYFCASSFGGGTGEDYTFGSGTRLTVV.

This CDR3 is CASSLAVYGYTF. CDR3 nucleotides: TGTGCCAGCAGTTTGGCAGTCTATGGCTACACCTTC. This chain uses TRBV12-3 or TRBV12-4 with TRBJ1-2, with D unclear. Deletions cut 3 bases from V and 4 bases from J, with 6 bases between. There are 12 residues in the CDR3.

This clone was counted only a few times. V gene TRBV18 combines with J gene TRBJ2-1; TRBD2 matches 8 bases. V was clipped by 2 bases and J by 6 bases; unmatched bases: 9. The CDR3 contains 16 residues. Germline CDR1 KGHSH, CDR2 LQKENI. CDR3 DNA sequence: TGTGCCAGCTCACCAGGGGCCGGGAGGGCCAGCAATGAGCAGTTCTTC. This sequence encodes CASSPGAGRASNEQFF.

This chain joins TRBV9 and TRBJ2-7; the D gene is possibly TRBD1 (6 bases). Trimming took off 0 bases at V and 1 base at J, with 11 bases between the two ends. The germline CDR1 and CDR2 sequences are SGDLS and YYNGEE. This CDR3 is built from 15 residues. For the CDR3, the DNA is TGTGCCAGCAGCGTAGACGGGGACACTTCCTACGAGCAGTACTTC. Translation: CASSVDGDTSYEQYF. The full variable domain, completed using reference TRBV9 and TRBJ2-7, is DSGVTQTPKHLITATGQRVTLRCSPRSGDLSVYWYQQSLDQGLQFLIQYYNGEERAKGNILERFSAQQFPDLHSELNLSSLELGDSALYFCASSVDGDTSYEQYFGPGTRLTVT.

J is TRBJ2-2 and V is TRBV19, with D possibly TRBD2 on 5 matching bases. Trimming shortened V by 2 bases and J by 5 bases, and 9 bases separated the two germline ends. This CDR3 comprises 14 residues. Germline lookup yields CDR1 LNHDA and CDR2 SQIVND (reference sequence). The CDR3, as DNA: TGTGCCAGTAGTATACGGACTGGTACCGGGGAGCTGTTTTTT. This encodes CASSIRTGTGELFF.

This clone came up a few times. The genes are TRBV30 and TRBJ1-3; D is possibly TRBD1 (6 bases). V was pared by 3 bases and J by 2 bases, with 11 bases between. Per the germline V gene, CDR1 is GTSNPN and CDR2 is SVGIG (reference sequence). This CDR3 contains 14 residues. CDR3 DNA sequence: TGTGCCTGGAGGGACAGTCAGGCTGGAAACACCATATATTTT. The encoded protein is CAWRDSQAGNTIYF. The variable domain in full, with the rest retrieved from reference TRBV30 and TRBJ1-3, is SQTIHQWPATLVQPVGSPLSLECTVEGTSNPNLYWYRQAAGRGLQLLFYSVGIGQISSEVPQNLSASRPQDRQFILSSKKLLLSDSGFYLCAWRDSQAGNTIYFGEGSWLTVV.

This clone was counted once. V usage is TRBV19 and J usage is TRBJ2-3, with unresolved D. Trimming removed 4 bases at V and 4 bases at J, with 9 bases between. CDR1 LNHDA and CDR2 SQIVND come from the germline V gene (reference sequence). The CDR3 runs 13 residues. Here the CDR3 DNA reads TGTGCCAGTAGTACTCCCCCTGCAGATACGCAGTATTTT. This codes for CASSTPPADTQYF.